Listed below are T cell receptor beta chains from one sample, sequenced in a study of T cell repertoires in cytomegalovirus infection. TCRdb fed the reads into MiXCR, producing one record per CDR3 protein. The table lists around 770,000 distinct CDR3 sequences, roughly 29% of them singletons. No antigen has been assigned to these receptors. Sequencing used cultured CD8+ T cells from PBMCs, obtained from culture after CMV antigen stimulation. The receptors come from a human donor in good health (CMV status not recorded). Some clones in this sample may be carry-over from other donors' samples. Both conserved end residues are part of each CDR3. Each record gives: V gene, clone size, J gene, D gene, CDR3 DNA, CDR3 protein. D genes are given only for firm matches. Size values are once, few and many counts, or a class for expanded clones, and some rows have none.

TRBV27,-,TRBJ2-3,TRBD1,TGTGCCAGCAGTCCCGGGACAGGGAGCTCCTATACGCAGTATTTT,CASSPGTGSSYTQYF
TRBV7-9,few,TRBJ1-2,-,TGTGCCAGCAGCCAGGGAGACAGTCGATCGGCTGGCTACACCTTC,CASSQGDSRSAGYTF
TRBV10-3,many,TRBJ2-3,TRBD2,TGTGCCATCAGTGAGTCGCGAGCGGGGGGCACAGATACGCAGTATTTT,CAISESRAGGTDTQYF
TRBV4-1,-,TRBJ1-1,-,TGCGCCAGCAGCAGTTATTTCAGGGGGAACACTGAAGCTTTCTTT,CASSSYFRGNTEAFF
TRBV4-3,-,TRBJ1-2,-,TGCGCCAGCAGCCAAGGCAGGGCCAATGGCTACACCTTC,CASSQGRANGYTF
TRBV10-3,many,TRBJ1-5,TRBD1,TGTGCCATCAGTGAGTCGGGACAGAATCAGCCCCAGCATTTT,CAISESGQNQPQHF
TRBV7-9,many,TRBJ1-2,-,TGTGCCAGCAGCTTAGTCAACTATGGCTACACCTTC,CASSLVNYGYTF
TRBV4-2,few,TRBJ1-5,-,TGTGCCAGCAGCCAAGAATTCGGCAGCCATCAGCCCCAGCATTTT,CASSQEFGSHQPQHF
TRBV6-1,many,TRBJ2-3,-,TGTGCCAGCAGACCAAGAGGACCCACAGATACGCAGTATTTT,CASRPRGPTDTQYF
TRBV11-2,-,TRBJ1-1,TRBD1,TGTGCCAGCAGCCCCTGGGACAGGGGGGCGAACACTGAAGCTTTCTTT,CASSPWDRGANTEAFF
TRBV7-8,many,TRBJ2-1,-,TGTGCCAGCAGCTTAGCGGGGCAATTCGGAGGGGCCTACAATGAGCAGTTCTTC,CASSLAGQFGGAYNEQFF
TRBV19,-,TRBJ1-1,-,TGTGCCAGTAGTTGGACACCGAACACTGAAGCTTTCTTT,CASSWTPNTEAFF
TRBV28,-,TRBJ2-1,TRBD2,TGTGCCAGCAGTCCAGGGACTAGCGGGGGCTCGTTCTCCTACAATGAGCAGTTCTTC,CASSPGTSGGSFSYNEQFF
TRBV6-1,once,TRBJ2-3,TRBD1,TGTCCCAGCAGTGAAGTCGGGACAGTACGACTAATCACAGATACGCAGTATTTT,CPSSEVGTVRLITDTQYF
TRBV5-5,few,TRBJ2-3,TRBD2,TGTGCCAGCAGCTTTAGCGGGGGATCACAACATACGCAGTATTTT,CASSFSGGSQHTQYF
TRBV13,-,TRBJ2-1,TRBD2,TGTGCCAGCAGCTCCGACGGGGGGGGGGACAATGAGCAGTTCTTC,CASSSDGGGDNEQFF
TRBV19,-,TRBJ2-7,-,TGTGCCAGTAGTATCTCAGGGGATACCTACGAGCAGTACTTC,CASSISGDTYEQYF
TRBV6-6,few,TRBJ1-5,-,TGTGCCAGCAGTTATGGCGGGGGATCTCAGCCCCAGCATTTT,CASSYGGGSQPQHF
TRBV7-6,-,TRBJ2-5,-,TGTGCCAGCAGCTACCAAAGGGGCCCAGAGACCCAGTACTTC,CASSYQRGPETQYF
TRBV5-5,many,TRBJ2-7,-,TGTGCCAGCAGCCGATACGGCTACGAGCAGTACTTC,CASSRYGYEQYF
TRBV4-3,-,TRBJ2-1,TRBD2,TGCGCCAGCAGCCGCGGTCTGACTAGCGGGGGGGCAGATGAGCAGTTCTTC,CASSRGLTSGGADEQFF
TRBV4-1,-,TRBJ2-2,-,TGCGCCAGCAGCCAAGTGCTGAACACCGGGGAGCTGTTTTTT,CASSQVLNTGELFF
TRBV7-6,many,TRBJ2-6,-,TGTGCCAGCAGCCCGAGTCTCTCTGGGGCCAACGTCCTGACTTTC,CASSPSLSGANVLTF
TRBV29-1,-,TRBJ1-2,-,TGCAGCGGTGATCTCTTAGATGGCTACACCTTC,CSGDLLDGYTF
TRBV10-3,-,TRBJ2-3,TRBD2,TGTGCCATCAGTGAGCCAGGGACTAGCGGGGCCACAGATACGCAGTATTTT,CAISEPGTSGATDTQYF
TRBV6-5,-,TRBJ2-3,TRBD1,TGTGCCAGCCGGATACAGGGGGCGGCAGATACGCAGTATTTT,CASRIQGAADTQYF